This T cell receptor (beta chain) was recovered during a study of T cells in women clearing cervical HPV infection. Across the whole study: Donors had HPV16-related CIN3 or worse; 2 had invasive cancer. Controls gave blood once infection was undetectable; cases at lesion identification. Overall study findings and caveats: Repertoire richness, not evenness, was significantly elevated in CIN3+ cases versus controls.

The data were produced by immunoSEQ multiplex PCR, yet TCRdb's version contains in-frame clones alone and is incomplete. In all, the sample yields about 22,000 clones. CDR3 length equals 14 residues. V shed 7 bases and J 6 bases; nucleotides not matched to a gene: 6. CDR1 and CDR2 (germline): LNHDA, SQIVND (reference sequence). Dot-blot hybridization genotyped cervical HPV amplified with MY09/MY11 PCR. In regard to this clone: The antigen is not known. The read terminates 3 residues before the CDR3 end, so the remaining end is supplied by the germline J gene.

The sample comprised blood buffy coat. The clonotype comes from a woman aged 18 to 75 with a cervical HPV16 infection that either progressed to CIN3+ or cleared (not recorded which). The chain has TRBV19 and TRBJ2-3; TRBD2 aligns across 11 bases. CDR3: CASKKASGRDTQYF. The CDR3 bases that were read are TGTGCCAGTAAAAAGGCTAGCGGGAGGGATACG.